Reported below is one T cell receptor beta chain. The antigen is not known. Trimming pared 1 base from V and 4 bases from J, leaving 10 bases between. Germline CDR1 is SGHVS and CDR2 is FQNEAQ. This CDR3 contains 14 residues. The table came from immunoSEQ multiplex PCR; TCRdb's copy has only in-frame clones and leaves some out. The sample holds 1,100,000 or so clones, around 82% seen once. The data are from a study of shared clonotypes between healthy human individuals. Findings and limits, study-wide: All-four-donor shared clonotypes had higher generation probabilities than non-shared clonotypes did.

This TCR derives from a man between 18 and 35 years old in good health. Some clones in this sample may be carry-over from other donors' samples. Sequenced material: memory CD4+ T cells from PBMCs. The sample's subset: CD45RA-negative fraction. The chain recombines TRBV7-8 with TRBJ2-5; D gene uncertain. DNA for the CDR3: TGTGCCAGCAGCTTAGGGAGCTGGGTAGAGACCCAGTACTTC. Protein sequence: CASSLGSWVETQYF.